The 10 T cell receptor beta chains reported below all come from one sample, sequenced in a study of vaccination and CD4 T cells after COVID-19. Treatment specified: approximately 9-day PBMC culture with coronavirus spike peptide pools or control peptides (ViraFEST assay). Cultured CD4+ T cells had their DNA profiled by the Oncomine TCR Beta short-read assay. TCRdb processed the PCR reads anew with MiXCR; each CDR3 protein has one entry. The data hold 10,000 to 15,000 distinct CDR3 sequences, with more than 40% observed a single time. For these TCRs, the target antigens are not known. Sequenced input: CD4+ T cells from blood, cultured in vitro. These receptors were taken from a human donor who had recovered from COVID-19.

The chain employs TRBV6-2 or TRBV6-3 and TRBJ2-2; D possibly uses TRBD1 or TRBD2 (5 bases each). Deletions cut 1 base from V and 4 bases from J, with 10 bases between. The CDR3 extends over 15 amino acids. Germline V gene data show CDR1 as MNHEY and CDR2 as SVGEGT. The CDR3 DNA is TGTGCCAGCAGTTACTGGGGGTTTGGCACCGGGGAGCTGTTTTTT. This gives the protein CASSYWGFGTGELFF.

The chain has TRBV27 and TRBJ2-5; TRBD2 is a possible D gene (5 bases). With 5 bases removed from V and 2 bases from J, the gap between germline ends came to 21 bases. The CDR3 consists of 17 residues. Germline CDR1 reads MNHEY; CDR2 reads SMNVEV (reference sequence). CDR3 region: CASSPGNGFYGQETQYF. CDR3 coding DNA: TGTGCCAGCAGTCCCGGGAACGGGTTTTATGGGCAAGAGACCCAGTACTTC.

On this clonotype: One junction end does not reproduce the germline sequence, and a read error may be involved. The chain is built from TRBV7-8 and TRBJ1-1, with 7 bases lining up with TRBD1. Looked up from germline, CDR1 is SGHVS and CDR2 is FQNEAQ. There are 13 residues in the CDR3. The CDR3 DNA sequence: TGTGCCAGTGGGCCGGGACAGCCAGACTATGGGATCTTT. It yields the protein CASGPGQPDYGIF.

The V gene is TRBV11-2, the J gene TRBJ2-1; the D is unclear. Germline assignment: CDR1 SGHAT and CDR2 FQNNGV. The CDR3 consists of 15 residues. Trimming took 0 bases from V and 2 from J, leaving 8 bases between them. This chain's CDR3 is CASSLERPAYNEQFF. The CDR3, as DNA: TGTGCCAGCAGCTTAGAGCGGCCTGCCTACAATGAGCAGTTCTTC.

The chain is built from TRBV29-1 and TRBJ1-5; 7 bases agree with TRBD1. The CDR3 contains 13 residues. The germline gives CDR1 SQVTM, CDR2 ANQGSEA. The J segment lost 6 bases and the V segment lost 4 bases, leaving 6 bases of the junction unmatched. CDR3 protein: CSVVPQGGQPQHF. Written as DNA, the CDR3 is TGCAGCGTTGTCCCTCAGGGGGGTCAGCCCCAGCATTTT.

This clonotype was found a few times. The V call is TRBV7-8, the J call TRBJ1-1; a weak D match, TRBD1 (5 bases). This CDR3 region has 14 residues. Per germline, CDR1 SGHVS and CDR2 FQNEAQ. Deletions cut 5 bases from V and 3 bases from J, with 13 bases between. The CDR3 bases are TGTGCCAGCAGCATCAGGGAAGGGGACACTGAAGCTTTCTTT. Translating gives CASSIREGDTEAFF.

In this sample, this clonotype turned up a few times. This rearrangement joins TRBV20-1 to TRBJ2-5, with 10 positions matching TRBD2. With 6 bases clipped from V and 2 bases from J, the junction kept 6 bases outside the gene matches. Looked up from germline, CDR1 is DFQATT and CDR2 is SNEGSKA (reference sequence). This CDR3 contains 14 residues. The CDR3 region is CSAQSGGGQETQYF. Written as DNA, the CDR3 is TGCAGTGCCCAGAGCGGGGGGGGACAAGAGACCCAGTACTTC.

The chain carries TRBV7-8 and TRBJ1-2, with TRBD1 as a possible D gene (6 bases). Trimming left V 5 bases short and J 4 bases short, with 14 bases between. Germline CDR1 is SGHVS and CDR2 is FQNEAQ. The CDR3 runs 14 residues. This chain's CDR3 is CASSVGTGRYGYTF. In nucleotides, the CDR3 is TGTGCCAGCAGCGTAGGTACAGGGCGCTATGGCTACACCTTC. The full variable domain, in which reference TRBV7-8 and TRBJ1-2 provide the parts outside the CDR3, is GAGVSQSPRYKVAKRGQDVALRCDPISGHVSLFWYQQALGQGPEFLTYFQNEAQLDKSGLPSDRFFAERPEGSVSTLKIQRTQQEDSAVYLCASSVGTGRYGYTFGSGTRLTVV.

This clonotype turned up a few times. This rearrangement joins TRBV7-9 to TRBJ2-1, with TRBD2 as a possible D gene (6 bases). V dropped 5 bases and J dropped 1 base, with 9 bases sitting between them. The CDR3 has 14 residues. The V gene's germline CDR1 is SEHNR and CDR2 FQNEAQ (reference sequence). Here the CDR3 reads CASSPGGSYNEQFF. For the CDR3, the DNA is TGTGCCAGCAGCCCCGGGGGTTCCTACAATGAGCAGTTCTTC.

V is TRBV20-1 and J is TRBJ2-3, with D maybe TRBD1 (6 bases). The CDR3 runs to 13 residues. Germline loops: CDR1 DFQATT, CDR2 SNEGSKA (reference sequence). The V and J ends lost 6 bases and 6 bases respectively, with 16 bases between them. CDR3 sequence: CSAPVRQGDTQYF. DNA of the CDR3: TGCAGTGCCCCGGTTAGGCAGGGGGATACGCAGTATTTT.